This T cell receptor beta chain was sequenced during a study of cytomegalovirus exposure and HLA in healthy donors. Points from the study as a whole: Segments of the TCR beta V type were, in most cases, productive about 87% or about 30% of the time in an earlier analysis. In a later analysis, TCR beta V- and J-gene trimming showed a link to a missense DCLRE1C variant. Sequence variants that were highly shared formed a cluster that was likely a sequencing artifact.

This clone was observed a few times. Its target is not known. Healthy bone marrow donors made up the cohort. The germline gives CDR1 SEHNR, CDR2 FQNEAQ (reference sequence). This CDR3 is 16 amino acids long. Trimming removed 0 bases from V and 8 bases from J; junction bases left unmatched: 6. The PCR used 60 Vbeta and 13 Jbeta primers. Libraries were prepared by immunoSEQ multiplex PCR; TCRdb keeps only in-frame clonotypes and omits some of them. The data show over 100,000 clones, approximately 87% seen once. Sequencing was done on a sample of PBMCs. The TCR was taken from a man aged 40-50 years in good health and CMV-seronegative. V and J are TRBV7-9 and TRBJ2-1; TRBD2 matches 11 bases. Written as DNA, the CDR3 is TGTGCCAGCAGCTTAGCGCTTAGCGGGGGGGGCGATGAGCAGTTCTTC. It is translated as CASSLALSGGGDEQFF.